The 10 T cell receptor beta chains below were found in one sample sequenced in a study of T cells after yellow fever vaccination. TCRdb redid the calling of the 5' RACE reads with MiXCR, one entry per CDR3 protein. The table has about 160,000 distinct CDR3 sequences, 6% to 7.5% seen once. The input for sequencing was CD4+ T cells sorted from PBMCs, taken 5 days after the first yellow fever vaccination. The receptors were gathered from a man younger than 30 who received the YFV17D yellow fever vaccine.

This sequence joins TRBV4-3 and TRBJ2-6; D tentatively fits TRBD1 or TRBD2 (5 bases each). This CDR3 is 18 amino acids long. V was trimmed by 1 base and J by 1 base, leaving 14 bases between them. Germline loops: CDR1 LGHNA, CDR2 YSLEER. The CDR3 nucleotides read TGCGCCAGCAGCCAAGTCTTGGGGGTAGGATCTGGGGCCAACGTCCTGACTTTC. Translating it yields CASSQVLGVGSGANVLTF.

This clonotype was observed many times. The rearrangement links TRBV4-2 to TRBJ2-1, with TRBD2 matching over 7 bases. Losses at the gene ends were 0 bases for V and 4 bases for J; bases not matched to a gene: 6. The CDR3 covers 16 residues. The germline gives CDR1 LGHNA, CDR2 YNFKEQ. Here the CDR3 reads CASSQDDGGTYNEQFF. In DNA form, the CDR3 reads TGTGCCAGCAGCCAAGATGACGGGGGGACGTACAATGAGCAGTTCTTC.

This clonotype was detected ten times or more. At one end, the junction sequence differs from germline, possibly due to a read error. This chain uses TRBV7-7 with TRBJ1-5; a weak D match, TRBD1 (5 bases). The CDR3 totals 16 residues. Germline CDR1 reads SSHAT; CDR2 reads FNYEAQ (reference sequence). The CDR3 reads CASSLDLRDGNQPQHF. As DNA, the CDR3 is TGTGCTAGCAGCTTAGACCTTAGGGACGGCAATCAGCCCCAGCATTTT. Full variable domain (outside the CDR3, taken from reference TRBV7-7 and TRBJ1-5): GAGVSQSPRYKVTKRGQDVTLRCDPISSHATLYWYQQALGQGPEFLTYFNYEAQPDKSGLPSDRFSAERPEGSISTLTIQRTEQRDSAMYRCASSLDLRDGNQPQHFGDGTRLSIL.

In this sample, this clonotype turned up a few times. V gene TRBV4-1 combines with J gene TRBJ1-4; the match to TRBD1 covers 9 bases. CDR1 and CDR2 from the germline V gene are MGHRA and YSYEKL. Losses at the gene ends were 1 base for V and 6 bases for J; bases not matched to a gene: 3. The CDR3 is made up of 15 amino acids. CDR3 region: CASSQVGTGYEKLFF. The DNA for the CDR3 is TGCGCCAGCAGCCAAGTTGGGACAGGGTATGAAAAACTGTTTTTT.

This clonotype was seen ten or more times. This chain joins TRBV6-2 or TRBV6-3 and TRBJ1-4; TRBD1 is a possible D gene (5 bases). The V end lost 8 bases, the J end lost 6 bases, and 19 bases lay between the germline ends. The CDR3 totals 15 residues. Germline lookup yields CDR1 MNHEY and CDR2 SVGEGT. Here the CDR3 reads CASVPTKQEHEKLFF. The CDR3 region has the DNA TGTGCCAGCGTCCCAACGAAACAGGAACATGAAAAACTGTTTTTT.

This clonotype showed up many times. The V and J genes are TRBV18 and TRBJ1-2; D not certain. Germline values: CDR1 KGHSH, CDR2 LQKENI. The CDR3 loop spans 15 amino acids. Trimming took 1 base from V and 0 from J, leaving 9 bases between them. The CDR3 DNA reads as TGTGCCAGCTCACCACTACAACCCGCTAACTATGGCTACACCTTC. Its translation: CASSPLQPANYGYTF.

This clonotype was seen repeatedly, ten times or more. The CDR3 nucleotides are TGCAGTGCTAGAGTCTTGGGACAGGGGGAAGAGACCCAGTACTTC. Its translation is CSARVLGQGEETQYF. V gene TRBV20-1 combines with J gene TRBJ2-5; 11 bases align to TRBD1. The germline CDR1 and CDR2 sequences are DFQATT and SNEGSKA (reference sequence). V was pared by 1 base and J by 3 bases, with 4 bases of the junction left unmatched. This CDR3 spans 15 amino acids.

This clonotype was counted many times. The chain couples TRBV5-1 to TRBJ1-2; the D gene is possibly TRBD1 (6 bases). Trimming removed 3 bases at V and 1 base at J, with 10 bases between. Germline CDR1 SGHRS, CDR2 YFSETQ. The CDR3 is 14 residues long. The CDR3 region is CASSSGQVNYGYTF. Here the CDR3 DNA reads TGCGCCAGCAGCTCGGGACAAGTTAACTATGGCTACACCTTC. The full variable domain, completed using reference TRBV5-1 and TRBJ1-2, is KAGVTQTPRYLIKTRGQQVTLSCSPISGHRSVSWYQQTPGQGLQFLFEYFSETQRNKGNFPGRFSGRQFSNSRSEMNVSTLELGDSALYLCASSSGQVNYGYTFGSGTRLTVV.

This clonotype was seen many times. The chain links TRBV29-1 to TRBJ2-7, with TRBD1 matching over 11 bases. The germline V gene has CDR1 SQVTM and CDR2 ANQGSEA. The CDR3 length is 15 residues. Trimming at V came to 4 bases and at J to 3 bases, leaving 8 bases not matched to a gene. This chain's CDR3 is CSVVFGTGGYYEQYF. CDR3 in DNA: TGCAGCGTTGTGTTCGGGACAGGGGGTTACTACGAGCAGTACTTC.

This clonotype was counted between two and nine times. The chain couples TRBV6-2 or TRBV6-3 to TRBJ2-5; 8 positions agree with TRBD2. Germline CDR1 is MNHEY and CDR2 is SVGEGT. The length of the CDR3 is 16 residues. The J segment lost 1 base and the V segment lost 5 bases, leaving 9 bases of the junction unmatched. In DNA form, the CDR3 reads TGTGCCAGCAGTCGGATTAGCGGGGCGATCCAAGAGACCCAGTACTTC. This codes for CASSRISGAIQETQYF.